The clone carrying this T cell receptor beta chain was recorded once. Its antigen is unknown. This specimen comes from a study of siplizumab effects on memory and regulatory T cells. Study outcomes and limitations: Poor capture below about 10^-5 frequency left most alloreactive clones unmapped to unstimulated subsets.

TCRdb's table, derived via immunoSEQ multiplex PCR, lists solely in-frame clones and lacks some. Among over 100,000 clones, around 92% were seen once, and the ten largest hold around 0.75%. Germline V gene lookup returns CDR1 MNHNS and CDR2 SASEGT. The CDR3 has 14 residues. J lost 4 bases, V lost 6 bases, and 8 bases had no gene match. The chain carries TRBV6-1 and TRBJ2-7; 8 bases agree with TRBD1. The specimen sequenced was Tregs sorted from blood. This TCR came from a human donor in good health. CDR3 amino acids: CASSGQGRAYEQYF. CDR3 bases: TGTGCCAGCAGCGGACAGGGACGGGCGTACGAGCAGTACTTC.